This passage covers 2 T cell receptor beta chains from one sample sequenced in a study of blood T cells in healthy people across ages. Combining a sample-barcoded 5' primer with a J-beta primer mix, a second PCR ran for 7 to 11 cycles. TCRdb fed the 5' RACE reads into MiXCR, producing one record per CDR3 protein. The sample includes 650,000 to 950,000 distinct CDR3 sequences, more than 40% of them seen just once. Sequencing was performed on blood. These receptors all stem from a man aged 60-69 years in good health.

V gene TRBV15 combines with J gene TRBJ2-5, with a tentative D call TRBD2 (6 bases). The CDR3 consists of 15 residues. CDR1 is LNHNV, CDR2 YYDKDF, per germline (reference sequence). V dropped 9 bases and J dropped 5 bases, with 22 bases sitting between them. This CDR3 is CATALGGQAGETQYF. In DNA form, the CDR3 reads TGTGCCACAGCCTTGGGGGGTCAAGCAGGCGAGACCCAGTACTTC.

This clonotype has just a few counts. This chain joins TRBV9 and TRBJ2-7; D is uncertain. This CDR3 has 13 residues. Germline CDR1 reads SGDLS; CDR2 reads YYNGEE. Trimming stripped 0 bases from V and 0 bases from J, with 4 bases between. The CDR3, as DNA: TGTGCCAGCAGCGTAGATGTCTCCTACGAGCAGTACTTC. This translates into CASSVDVSYEQYF. Combining the CDR3 with reference TRBV9 and TRBJ2-7 gives the whole variable domain DSGVTQTPKHLITATGQRVTLRCSPRSGDLSVYWYQQSLDQGLQFLIQYYNGEERAKGNILERFSAQQFPDLHSELNLSSLELGDSALYFCASSVDVSYEQYFGPGTRLTVT.